The 15 T cell receptor beta chains below all came from one sample that was sequenced in a study of radiotherapy plus CTLA-4 blockade in lung cancer. Data came from immunoSEQ multiplex PCR; TCRdb stores just in-frame clones and leaves some out. The table has 75,000 to 100,000 clones, 75% to 85% seen once. The input for sequencing was peripheral blood, taken from a patient treated with radiotherapy plus ipilimumab. The receptors were gathered from a human donor with non-small cell lung cancer who had a partial response to radiotherapy plus ipilimumab.

The CDR3 loop is CASSLVLAGGIHGYNEQFF. CDR3 bases: TGCGCCAGCAGCTTGGTGTTAGCGGGAGGAATTCATGGGTACAATGAGCAGTTCTTC. The rearrangement uses TRBV5-1 and TRBJ2-1, with 10 positions matching TRBD2. This CDR3 comprises 19 residues. Germline CDR1 reads SGHRS; CDR2 reads YFSETQ. V lost 0 bases and J lost 4; bases outside the gene matches: 13.

For the CDR3, the DNA is TGTGCCAGCAGCTACCAGCGGGGTCAAGAGACCCAGTACTTC. Its translation is CASSYQRGQETQYF. V gene TRBV7-6 combines with J gene TRBJ2-5; 7 nucleotides agree with TRBD2. Germline V gives CDR1 SGHVS, CDR2 FNYEAQ. The CDR3 runs 14 residues. Trimming cost V 4 bases and J 2 bases; bases outside gene matches: 4.

The V gene is TRBV6-6, the J gene TRBJ2-7; D possibly corresponds to TRBD1 (6 bases). Trimming took off 0 bases at V and 4 bases at J, with 7 bases between the two ends. Germline CDR1 reads MNHNY; CDR2 reads SVGAGI (reference sequence). This CDR3 has 13 residues. In DNA, the CDR3 is TGTGCCAGCAGTTACTCTACAGGGTACGAGCAGTACTTC. This gives the protein CASSYSTGYEQYF.

Written as DNA, the CDR3 is TGTGCCAGCAGCCCCGGGACAGGGGGAGAGGCCGAGCAGTACTTC. It specifies CASSPGTGGEAEQYF. The J gene is TRBJ2-7, the V gene TRBV7-3, with TRBD1 matching 11 bases. The V gene end was trimmed by 5 bases and the J gene end by 6 bases; junction bases not matched to a gene: 9. Germline CDR1 reads SGHTA; CDR2 reads FQGTGA. This CDR3 region has 15 residues.

V and J are TRBV27 and TRBJ2-1; 7 positions agree with TRBD1. The junction had 3 bases not matched to a gene; V was cut back by 6 bases and J by 4 bases. CDR3 length equals 13 residues. CDR1 and CDR2 (germline): MNHEY, SMNVEV (reference sequence). As DNA, the CDR3 is TGTGCCAGCAGACTGGACAGGTACAATGAGCAGTTCTTC. Its translation: CASRLDRYNEQFF.

This clone has just one count. V and J are TRBV29-1 and TRBJ1-1; maybe TRBD1 (6 bases). The CDR3 is 15 residues long. The V gene lost 5 bases and the J gene lost 4 bases, with 20 bases spanning the gap. CDR1 SQVTM and CDR2 ANQGSEA come from the germline V gene. CDR3: CSVSLTGLGGTEAFF. The CDR3 DNA sequence: TGCAGCGTTAGCCTCACAGGGCTTGGGGGCACTGAAGCTTTCTTT.

This chain joins TRBV18 and TRBJ1-2; 7 positions agree with TRBD1. The junction had 18 bases not matched to a gene; V was cut back by 3 bases and J by 5 bases. Germline CDR1 is KGHSH and CDR2 is LQKENI. The CDR3 extends over 18 amino acids. The CDR3 bases are TGTGCCAGCTCACCTCGAATAGGGACAGCCCTCCCTGAATATGGCTACACCTTC. It translates to CASSPRIGTALPEYGYTF.

This clone is a singleton in its sample. The chain recombines TRBV5-4 with TRBJ2-5; TRBD1 matches at 7 bases. Germline CDR1 is SGHNT and CDR2 is YYREEE (reference sequence). The V and J ends lost 5 bases and 1 base, in that order; junction bases with no gene match: 8. The CDR3 sequence is 15 residues long. The CDR3 bases are TGTGCCAGCAGTCTTGACAGGGCCAGCCAAGAGACCCAGTACTTC. Translation: CASSLDRASQETQYF.

The gene calls are TRBV5-1 and TRBJ2-5; 8 bases are shared with TRBD2. J lost 2 bases, V lost 4 bases, and 4 bases had no gene match. Looked up from germline, CDR1 is SGHRS and CDR2 is YFSETQ. CDR3 length equals 14 residues. This CDR3 is CASSLLAGQETQYF. Here the CDR3 DNA reads TGCGCCAGCAGCCTTTTAGCGGGACAAGAGACCCAGTACTTC.

Here the CDR3 reads CASSFRQGGTDTQYF. The CDR3 DNA follows: TGTGCCAGCAGCTTCCGACAGGGGGGCACAGATACGCAGTATTTT. The J gene is TRBJ2-3, the V gene TRBV7-2, with 9 positions matching TRBD1. The germline CDR1 and CDR2 sequences are SGHTA and FQGNSA. Unmatched junction bases numbered 2, after V lost 3 bases and J lost 1 base. The CDR3 has 15 residues.

The rearrangement joins TRBV27 to TRBJ1-3, with TRBD1 as a possible D gene (5 bases). Germline V lookup: CDR1 MNHEY, CDR2 SMNVEV (reference sequence). This CDR3 is 16 amino acids long. The V gene lost 3 bases and the J gene lost 0 bases, with 12 bases spanning the gap. The CDR3, as DNA: TGTGCCAGCAGTTTGAGTGGGGGGAACTCTGGAAACACCATATATTTT. It translates to CASSLSGGNSGNTIYF.

The genes are TRBV5-1 and TRBJ2-7, with 11 bases aligning to TRBD2. The CDR3 is 15 amino acids. Germline V CDR1 and CDR2: SGHRS, YFSETQ. V gave up 1 base and J gave up 4 bases; unmatched junction bases: 4. The CDR3 DNA follows: TGCGCCAGCAGCTTGCTAGCGGGAGGAGCGTACGAGCAGTACTTC. It specifies CASSLLAGGAYEQYF.

This clone has a single count. The rearrangement links TRBV9 to TRBJ2-3; tentative D call: TRBD2 (5 bases). Per the germline V gene, CDR1 is SGDLS and CDR2 is YYNGEE. V was cut by 0 bases and J by 2 bases, with 16 bases left in between. The CDR3 sequence is 17 residues long. The CDR3 spells CASSVGPPGGLTDTQYF. The CDR3 DNA reads as TGTGCCAGCAGCGTAGGGCCCCCGGGCGGGCTCACAGATACGCAGTATTTT.

This clone was recorded once. The genes are TRBV30 and TRBJ2-1, with a weak D call TRBD2 (6 bases). Per the germline V gene, CDR1 is GTSNPN and CDR2 is SVGIG (reference sequence). There are 13 residues in the CDR3. The V end was cut by 7 bases, the J end by 2 bases, with 12 bases between. CDR3 in DNA: TGTGCCTCCCGGGACTTCACCTACAATGAGCAGTTCTTC. Its protein product is CASRDFTYNEQFF.

The rearrangement uses TRBV29-1 and TRBJ1-4, with D unclear. Trimming cost V 7 bases and J 12 bases, with 18 bases left between them. This CDR3 has 12 residues. CDR1 is SQVTM and CDR2 is ANQGSEA in the germline V gene. The CDR3 region is CSAGLLLEELFF. The CDR3 DNA reads TGCAGCGCAGGTTTATTACTCGAAGAACTGTTTTTT.